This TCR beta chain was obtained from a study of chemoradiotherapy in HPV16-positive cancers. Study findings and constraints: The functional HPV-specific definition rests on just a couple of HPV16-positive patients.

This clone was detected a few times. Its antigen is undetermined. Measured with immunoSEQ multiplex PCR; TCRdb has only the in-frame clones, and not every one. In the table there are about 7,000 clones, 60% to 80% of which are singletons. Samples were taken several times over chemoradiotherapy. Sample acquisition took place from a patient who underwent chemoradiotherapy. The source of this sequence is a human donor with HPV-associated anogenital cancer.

The chain's CDR3 is CATSRAGYQPQHF. CDR3 bases: TGTGCCACCAGCAGAGCGGGTTATCAGCCCCAGCATTTT. The chain uses TRBV15 and TRBJ1-5; D unresolved. The CDR3 length is 13 residues. Germline loops: CDR1 LNHNV, CDR2 YYDKDF (reference sequence). V lost 1 base to trimming and J lost 5 bases, with 6 bases between them. The whole variable domain, remainder taken from reference TRBV15 and TRBJ1-5, is DAMVIQNPRYQVTQFGKPVTLSCSQTLNHNVMYWYQQKSSQAPKLLFHYYDKDFNNEADTPDNFQSRRPNTSFCFLDIRSPGLGDTAMYLCATSRAGYQPQHFGDGTRLSIL.